This TCR beta chain derives from a study of cytomegalovirus exposure and HLA in healthy donors. Study-wide points: A later analysis reportedly found that, within productive TCRs, an Asian-associated ancestry cluster had fewer N-insertions than the mean observed across the roughly 670 donors. The authors enumerated over 150 TCR beta chains as linked to cytomegalovirus. Serostatus for CMV was the only available immune exposure information.

Turning to this clone: What it recognizes is unknown.

In the PCR, 60 Vbeta and 13 Jbeta primers were used. Clones were sequenced by immunoSEQ multiplex PCR, and TCRdb holds only the in-frame ones, with some missing. This sample carries about 180,000 clones, around 80% of them seen once, and the ten largest clones take 1.5% to 2%. The CDR3 contains 14 residues. The V end lost 8 bases, the J end lost 8 bases, and 19 bases lay between the germline ends. CDR1 is MNHNS and CDR2 is SASEGT in the germline V gene. The material sequenced was PBMCs. This sequence was found in a man between 18 and 29 years old in good health and CMV-seronegative. This rearrangement joins TRBV6-1 to TRBJ2-1; tentatively, D is TRBD2 (7 bases). The CDR3 region has the DNA TGTGCCAGCGCCGGGGGGAGGGACAACGATGAGCAGTTCTTC. Its protein is CASAGGRDNDEQFF.